The clone carrying this TCR beta chain occurred once. These data are taken from a study of blood T cell repertoires in COVID-19. Germline trimming cut 5 bases from V and 4 bases from J; bases unmatched to any gene: 7. This CDR3 comprises 16 residues. CDR1 MDHEN and CDR2 SYDVKM come from the germline V gene. The table came from immunoSEQ multiplex PCR; TCRdb's copy has only in-frame clones and leaves some out. The repertoire holds 300,000 to 350,000 clones, with roughly 88% as singletons. The clonotype originates from a woman in her 30s with COVID-19, enrolled during active disease. Sequencing used peripheral blood. This sequence joins TRBV28 and TRBJ2-3; 12 bases fit TRBD2. The CDR3, as DNA: TGTGCCAGCAGTCCGTCACTAGCGGGGGGTGCAGATACGCAGTATTTT. Its protein product is CASSPSLAGGADTQYF.